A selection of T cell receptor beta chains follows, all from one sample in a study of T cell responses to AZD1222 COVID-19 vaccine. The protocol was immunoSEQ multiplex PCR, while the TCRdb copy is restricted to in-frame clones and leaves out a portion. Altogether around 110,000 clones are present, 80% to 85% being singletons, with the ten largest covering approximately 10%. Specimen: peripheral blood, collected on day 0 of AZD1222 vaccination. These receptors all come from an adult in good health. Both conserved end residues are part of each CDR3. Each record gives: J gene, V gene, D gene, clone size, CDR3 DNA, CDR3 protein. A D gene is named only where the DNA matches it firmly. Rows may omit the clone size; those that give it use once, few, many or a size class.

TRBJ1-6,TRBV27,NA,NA,TGTGCCAGCAGTTTAGGGTACTATAATTCACCCCTCCACTTT,CASSLGYYNSPLHF
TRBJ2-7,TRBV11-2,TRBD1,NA,TGTGCCAGCAGCTTAAATCTCCGCCGGACAGGGGGCTACGAGCAGTACTTC,CASSLNLRRTGGYEQYF
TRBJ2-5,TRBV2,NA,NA,TGTGCCAGCAGTGAAGGGAGCCACAAGTACTTC,CASSEGSHKYF
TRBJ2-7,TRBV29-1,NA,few,TGCAGCGCCGCTCGGATAGGCTCCTACGAGCAGTACTTC,CSAARIGSYEQYF
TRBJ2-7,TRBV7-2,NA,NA,TGTGCCAGCAGCTCCCGATCAGATATCTACGAGCAGTACTTC,CASSSRSDIYEQYF
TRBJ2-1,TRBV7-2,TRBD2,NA,TGTGCCAGCAGCTTAATCCCTAGCGGGAGCCCCTACAATGAGCAGTTCTTC,CASSLIPSGSPYNEQFF
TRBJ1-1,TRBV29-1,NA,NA,TGCAGCGTTAGGGGGTTCACTGAAGCTTTCTTT,CSVRGFTEAFF
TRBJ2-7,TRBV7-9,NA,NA,TGTGCCAGCAGCTTATCGGCACTAGAAAAAAACGAGCAGTACTTC,CASSLSALEKNEQYF
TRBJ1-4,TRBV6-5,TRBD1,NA,TGTGCCAGCAGTCCCCGGACAGGGGGAGAAAAACTGTTTTTT,CASSPRTGGEKLFF
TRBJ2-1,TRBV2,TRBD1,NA,TGTGCCAGTAAAGGGACAGGGGCATCCAATGAGCAGTTCTTC,CASKGTGASNEQFF
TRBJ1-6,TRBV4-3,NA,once,TGCGCCAGCAGCCCAGGTTGGATTTCACCCCTCCACTTT,CASSPGWISPLHF
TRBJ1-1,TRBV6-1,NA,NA,TGTGCCAGCAGTGAAGTCCGGGGGACTGAAGCTTTCTTT,CASSEVRGTEAFF
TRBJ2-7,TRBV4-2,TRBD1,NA,TGTGCCAGCAGCCAAGCGGGGACAGGGCGGACCTACGAGCAGTACTTC,CASSQAGTGRTYEQYF
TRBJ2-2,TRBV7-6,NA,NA,TGTGCCAGCAGCGGAGAGGGAGGGGGCATGGGGGAGCTGTTTTTT,CASSGEGGGMGELFF
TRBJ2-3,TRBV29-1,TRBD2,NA,TGCAGCGTTGGAACTAGCGGGATTGCAGATACGCAGTATTTT,CSVGTSGIADTQYF
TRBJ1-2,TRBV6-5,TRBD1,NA,TGTGCCAGCAGACCCGAGACAGGGAACTATGGCTACACCTTC,CASRPETGNYGYTF
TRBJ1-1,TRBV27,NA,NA,TGTGCCAGCAGTTCCACCAGGGGCGGGAACACTGAAGCTTTCTTT,CASSSTRGGNTEAFF
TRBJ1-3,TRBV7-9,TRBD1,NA,TGTGCCAGCGGGACAGGGTCTGGAAACACCATATATTTT,CASGTGSGNTIYF
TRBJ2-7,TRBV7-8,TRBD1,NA,TGTGCCAGCAGCTTAGCCCCCCAGGGGGCGGCGATCTCCTACGAGCAGTACTTC,CASSLAPQGAAISYEQYF
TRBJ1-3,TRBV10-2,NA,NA,TGCGCCAGCAGTGAGTTATCTGGGTCCGGAGTAAATTTT,CASSELSGSGVNF
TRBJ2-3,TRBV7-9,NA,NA,TGTGCCAGCAGCTTAGCAAGCACAGATACGCAGTATTTT,CASSLASTDTQYF
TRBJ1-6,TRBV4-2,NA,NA,TGTGCCAGCAGCCAAGATAAAGGACCTAATTCACCCCTCCACTTT,CASSQDKGPNSPLHF
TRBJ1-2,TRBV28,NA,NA,TGTGCCACTTTGGGGGATAGAACTTTGTATGGCTACACCTTC,CATLGDRTLYGYTF
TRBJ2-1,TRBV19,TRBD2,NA,TGTGCCACGAGAGTCGGGACTAGCGTATCGAATGAGCAGTTCTTC,CATRVGTSVSNEQFF